This T cell receptor beta chain was profiled in a study of CXCR3-negative and CXCR3-positive naive CD8 T cells. Study-wide results and limits: More hydrophobic TRB CDR3s occurred in CXCR3-positive than in CXCR3-negative naive cells.

This CDR3 region has 13 residues. From germline, CDR1 is LNHDA and CDR2 SQIVND (reference sequence). 250,000 to 350,000 cells per CD8+ T cell subset were flow-sorted in triplicate. Naivety in CD8+ T cells corresponded to a CD45RO-CCR7+CD27+CD95- phenotype. UMI-labeled 5' RACE yielded the TRB cDNA libraries. For each CDR3 protein, TCRdb gives one entry from its re-call of the 5' RACE reads, without DNA. The sample holds fewer than 3,000 distinct CDR3 sequences. Comments on this clonotype: Its antigen is as yet unknown.

Sequencing input: naive CXCR3+ CD8+ T cells from blood. Subset in this sample: CD45RO-CCR7+CD27+CD95- naive CD8+ T cells expressing CXCR3 (TNR3+). The gene calls are TRBV19 and TRBJ1-2. The TCR sequence derives from a human donor in good health. Some clones in this sample may be carry-over from other donors' samples. CDR3: CASSMGRVTGYTF.